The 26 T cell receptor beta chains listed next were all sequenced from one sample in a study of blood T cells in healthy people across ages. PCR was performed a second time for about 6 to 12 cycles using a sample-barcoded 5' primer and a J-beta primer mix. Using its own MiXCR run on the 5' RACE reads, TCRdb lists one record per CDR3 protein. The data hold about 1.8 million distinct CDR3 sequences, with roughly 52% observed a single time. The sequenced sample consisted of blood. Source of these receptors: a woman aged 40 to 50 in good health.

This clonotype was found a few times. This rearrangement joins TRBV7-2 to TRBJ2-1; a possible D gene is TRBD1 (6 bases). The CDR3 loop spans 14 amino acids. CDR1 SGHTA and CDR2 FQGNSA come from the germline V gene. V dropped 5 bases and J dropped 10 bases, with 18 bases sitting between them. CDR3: CASSRTRQAGEQFF. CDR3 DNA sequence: TGTGCCAGCAGCCGTACGAGACAGGCCGGAGAGCAGTTCTTC. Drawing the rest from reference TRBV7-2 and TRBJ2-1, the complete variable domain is GAGVSQSPSNKVTEKGKDVELRCDPISGHTALYWYRQSLGQGLEFLIYFQGNSAPDKSGLPSDRFSAERTGGSVSTLTIQRTQQEDSAVYLCASSRTRQAGEQFFGPGTRLTVL.

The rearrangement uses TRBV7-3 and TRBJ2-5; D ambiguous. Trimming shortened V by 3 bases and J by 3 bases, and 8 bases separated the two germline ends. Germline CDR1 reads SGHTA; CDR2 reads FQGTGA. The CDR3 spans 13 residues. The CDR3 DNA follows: TGTGCCAGCAGCTTCTTTGGGAAAGAGACCCAGTACTTC. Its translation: CASSFFGKETQYF. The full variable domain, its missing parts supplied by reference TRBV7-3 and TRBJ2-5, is GAGVSQTPSNKVTEKGKYVELRCDPISGHTALYWYRQSLGQGPEFLIYFQGTGAADDSGLPNDRFFAVRPEGSVSTLKIQRTERGDSAVYLCASSFFGKETQYFGPGTRLLVL.

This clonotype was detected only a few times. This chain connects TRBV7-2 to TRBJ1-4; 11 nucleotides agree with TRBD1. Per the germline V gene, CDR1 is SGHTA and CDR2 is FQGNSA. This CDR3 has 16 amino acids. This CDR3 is CRKRDRGDQDDEKLFF. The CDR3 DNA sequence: TGTCGCAAGCGGGACAGGGGGGATCAGGACGATGAAAAACTGTTTTTT.

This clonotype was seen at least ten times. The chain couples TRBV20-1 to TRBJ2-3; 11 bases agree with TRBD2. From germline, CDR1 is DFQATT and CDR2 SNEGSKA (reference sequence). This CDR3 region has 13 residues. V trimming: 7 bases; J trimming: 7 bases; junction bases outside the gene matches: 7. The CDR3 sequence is CSVQGLADYTQYF. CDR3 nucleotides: TGCAGTGTCCAGGGACTAGCGGACTATACGCAGTATTTT.

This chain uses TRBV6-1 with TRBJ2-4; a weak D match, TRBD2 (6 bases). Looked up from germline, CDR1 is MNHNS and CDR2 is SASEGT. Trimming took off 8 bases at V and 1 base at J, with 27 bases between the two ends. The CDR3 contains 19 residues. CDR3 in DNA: TGTGCCAGCGCCGAAATGGTACCGCAGGGCGGGGACGCCAAAAACATTCAGTACTTC. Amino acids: CASAEMVPQGGDAKNIQYF.

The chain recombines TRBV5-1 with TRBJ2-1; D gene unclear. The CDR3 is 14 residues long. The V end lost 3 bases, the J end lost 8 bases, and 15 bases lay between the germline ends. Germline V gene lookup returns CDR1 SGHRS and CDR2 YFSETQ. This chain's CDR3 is CASSSRLELDEQFF. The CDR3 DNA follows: TGCGCCAGCAGCTCCCGATTGGAACTCGATGAGCAGTTCTTC.

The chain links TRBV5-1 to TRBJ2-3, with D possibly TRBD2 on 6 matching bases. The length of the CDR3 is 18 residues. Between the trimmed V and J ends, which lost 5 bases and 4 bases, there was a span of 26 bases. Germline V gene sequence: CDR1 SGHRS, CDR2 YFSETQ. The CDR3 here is CASRPYLTSLDVADTQYF. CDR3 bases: TGCGCCAGCAGACCCTATCTAACTAGCCTAGACGTCGCAGATACGCAGTATTTT. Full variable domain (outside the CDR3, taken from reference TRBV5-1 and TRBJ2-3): KAGVTQTPRYLIKTRGQQVTLSCSPISGHRSVSWYQQTPGQGLQFLFEYFSETQRNKGNFPGRFSGRQFSNSRSEMNVSTLELGDSALYLCASRPYLTSLDVADTQYFGPGTRLTVL.

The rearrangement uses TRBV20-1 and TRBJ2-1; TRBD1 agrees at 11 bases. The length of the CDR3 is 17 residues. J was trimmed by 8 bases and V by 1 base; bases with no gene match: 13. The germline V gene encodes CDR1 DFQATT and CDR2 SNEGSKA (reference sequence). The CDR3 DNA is TGCAGTGCTAGAGTTCGGGTAGGGACAGGGGGAATTCATGAGCAGTTCTTC. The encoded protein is CSARVRVGTGGIHEQFF.

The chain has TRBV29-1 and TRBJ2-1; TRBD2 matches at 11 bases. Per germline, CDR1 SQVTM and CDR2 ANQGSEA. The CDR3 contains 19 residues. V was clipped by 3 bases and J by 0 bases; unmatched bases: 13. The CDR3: CSVDGISSGGFSSYNEQFF. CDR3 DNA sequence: TGCAGCGTTGATGGGATTTCTAGCGGGGGGTTTAGCTCCTACAATGAGCAGTTCTTC.

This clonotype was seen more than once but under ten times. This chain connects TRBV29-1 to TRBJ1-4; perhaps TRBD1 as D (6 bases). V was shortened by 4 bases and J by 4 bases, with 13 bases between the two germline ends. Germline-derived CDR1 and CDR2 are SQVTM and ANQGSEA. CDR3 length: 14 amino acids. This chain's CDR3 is CSVGGQGGNEKLFF. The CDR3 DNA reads TGCAGCGTTGGGGGGCAGGGAGGTAATGAAAAACTGTTTTTT.

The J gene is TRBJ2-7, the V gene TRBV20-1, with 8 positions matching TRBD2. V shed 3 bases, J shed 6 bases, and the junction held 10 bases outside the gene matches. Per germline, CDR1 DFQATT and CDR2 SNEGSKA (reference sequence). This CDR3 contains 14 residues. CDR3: CSASRGTRDREQYF. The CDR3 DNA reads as TGCAGTGCTAGTCGCGGGACTAGGGACCGCGAGCAGTACTTC.

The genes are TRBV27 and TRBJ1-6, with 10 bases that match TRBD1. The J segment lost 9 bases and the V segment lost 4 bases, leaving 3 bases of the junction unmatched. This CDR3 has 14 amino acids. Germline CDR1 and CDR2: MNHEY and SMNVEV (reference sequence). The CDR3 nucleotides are TGTGCCAGCAGTTGGGGACAGGGGAGTTCACCCCTCCACTTT. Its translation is CASSWGQGSSPLHF.

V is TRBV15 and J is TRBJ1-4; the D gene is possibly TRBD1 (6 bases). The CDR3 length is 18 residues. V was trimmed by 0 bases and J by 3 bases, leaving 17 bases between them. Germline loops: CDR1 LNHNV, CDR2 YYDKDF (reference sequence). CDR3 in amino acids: CATSRDPTGSGPNEKLFF. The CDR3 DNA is TGTGCCACCAGCAGAGATCCCACAGGGAGTGGACCTAATGAAAAACTGTTTTTT.

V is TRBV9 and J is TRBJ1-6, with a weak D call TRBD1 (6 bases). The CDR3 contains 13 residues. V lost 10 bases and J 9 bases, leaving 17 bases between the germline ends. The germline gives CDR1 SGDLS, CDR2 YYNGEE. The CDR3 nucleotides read TGTGCCCAAGGGGGGCTGTTTAGTTCACCCCTCCACTTT. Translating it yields CAQGGLFSSPLHF. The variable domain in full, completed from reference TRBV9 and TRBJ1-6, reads DSGVTQTPKHLITATGQRVTLRCSPRSGDLSVYWYQQSLDQGLQFLIQYYNGEERAKGNILERFSAQQFPDLHSELNLSSLELGDSALYFCAQGGLFSSPLHFGNGTRLTVT.

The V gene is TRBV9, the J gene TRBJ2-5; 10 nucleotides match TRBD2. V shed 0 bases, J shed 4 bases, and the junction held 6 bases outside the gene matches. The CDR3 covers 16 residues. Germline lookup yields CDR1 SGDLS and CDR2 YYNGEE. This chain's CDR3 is CASSVAPAGGTETQYF. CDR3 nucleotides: TGTGCCAGCAGCGTAGCTCCAGCGGGGGGGACAGAGACCCAGTACTTC. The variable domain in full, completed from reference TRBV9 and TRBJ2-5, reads DSGVTQTPKHLITATGQRVTLRCSPRSGDLSVYWYQQSLDQGLQFLIQYYNGEERAKGNILERFSAQQFPDLHSELNLSSLELGDSALYFCASSVAPAGGTETQYFGPGTRLLVL.

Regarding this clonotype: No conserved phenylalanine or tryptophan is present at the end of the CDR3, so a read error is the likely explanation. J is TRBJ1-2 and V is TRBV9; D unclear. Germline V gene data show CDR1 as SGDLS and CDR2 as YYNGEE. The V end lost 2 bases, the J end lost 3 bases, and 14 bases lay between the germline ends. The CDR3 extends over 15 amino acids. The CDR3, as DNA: TGTGCCAGCAGCGTCGTGGACGGGTCTGACTATGGCTACACCCTC. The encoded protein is CASSVVDGSDYGYTL.

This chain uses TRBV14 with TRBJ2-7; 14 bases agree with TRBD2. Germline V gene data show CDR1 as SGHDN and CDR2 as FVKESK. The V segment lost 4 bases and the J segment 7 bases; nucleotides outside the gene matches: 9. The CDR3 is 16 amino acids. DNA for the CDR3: TGTGCCAGCAGCCGGACTAGCGGGGGGATTGTAAATGAGCAGTACTTC. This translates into CASSRTSGGIVNEQYF.

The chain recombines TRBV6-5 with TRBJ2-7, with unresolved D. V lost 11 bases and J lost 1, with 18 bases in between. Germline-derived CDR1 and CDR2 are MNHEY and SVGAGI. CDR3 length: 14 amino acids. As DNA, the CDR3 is TGTGCCGCGGCAGCCCGACCCCGTTCCTACGAGCAGTACTTC. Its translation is CAAAARPRSYEQYF.

The CDR3 reads CASSLERGNQETQYF. The CDR3 region has the DNA TGTGCCAGCAGCTTAGAGAGGGGGAACCAAGAGACCCAGTACTTC. V and J are TRBV11-2 and TRBJ2-5; D is perhaps TRBD1 (6 bases). This CDR3 has 15 amino acids. V was trimmed by 0 bases and J by 0 bases, leaving 8 bases between them. In germline, CDR1 is SGHAT, CDR2 FQNNGV.

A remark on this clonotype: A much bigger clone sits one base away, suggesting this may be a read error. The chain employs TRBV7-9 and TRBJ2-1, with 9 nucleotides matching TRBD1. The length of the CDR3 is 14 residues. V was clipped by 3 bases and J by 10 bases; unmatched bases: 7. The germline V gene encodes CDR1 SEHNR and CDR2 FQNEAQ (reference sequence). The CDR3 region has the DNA TGTGCCAGCAGCTTCCGGGACAGGGCCTACGAGCAGTTCTTC. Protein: CASSFRDRAYEQFF.

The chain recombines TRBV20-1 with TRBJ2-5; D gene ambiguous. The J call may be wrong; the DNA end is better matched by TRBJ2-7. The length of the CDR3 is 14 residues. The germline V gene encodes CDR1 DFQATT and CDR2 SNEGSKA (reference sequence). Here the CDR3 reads CSAREFRAQDEQYF. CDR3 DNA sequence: TGCAGTGCTAGGGAATTCCGGGCTCAGGACGAGCAGTACTTC.

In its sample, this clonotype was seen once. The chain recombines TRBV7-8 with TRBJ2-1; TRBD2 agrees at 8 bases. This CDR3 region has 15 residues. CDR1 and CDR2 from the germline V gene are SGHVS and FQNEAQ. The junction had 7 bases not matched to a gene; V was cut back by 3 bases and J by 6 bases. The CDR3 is CASSFYSGAFNEQFF. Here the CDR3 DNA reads TGTGCCAGCAGCTTCTATAGCGGGGCATTCAATGAGCAGTTCTTC.

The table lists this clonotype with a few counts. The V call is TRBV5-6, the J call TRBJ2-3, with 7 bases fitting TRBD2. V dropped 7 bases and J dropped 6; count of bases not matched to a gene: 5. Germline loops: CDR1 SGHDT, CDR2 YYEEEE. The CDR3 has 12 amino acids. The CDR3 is CASRPGRDTQYF. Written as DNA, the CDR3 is TGTGCCAGCCGTCCCGGGAGGGATACGCAGTATTTT.

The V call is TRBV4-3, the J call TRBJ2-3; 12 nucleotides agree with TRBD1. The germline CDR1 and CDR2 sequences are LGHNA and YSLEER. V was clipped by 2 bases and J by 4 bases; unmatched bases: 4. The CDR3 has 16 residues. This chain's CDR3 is CASSQHGTGGADTQYF. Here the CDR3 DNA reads TGCGCCAGCAGCCAACATGGGACAGGGGGCGCAGATACGCAGTATTTT.

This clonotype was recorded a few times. The CDR3 DNA reads as TGTGCCAGCAGCTTGGGATCGAGGGGGAGCGCCGGGGAGCTGTTTTTT. Translating gives CASSLGSRGSAGELFF. This chain links TRBV7-2 with TRBJ2-2; D perhaps matches TRBD1 (6 bases). The germline V gene encodes CDR1 SGHTA and CDR2 FQGNSA. Trimming pared 3 bases from V and 6 bases from J, leaving 17 bases between. This CDR3 contains 16 residues. The full variable domain, with the rest looked up from reference TRBV7-2 and TRBJ2-2, is GAGVSQSPSNKVTEKGKDVELRCDPISGHTALYWYRQSLGQGLEFLIYFQGNSAPDKSGLPSDRFSAERTGGSVSTLTIQRTQQEDSAVYLCASSLGSRGSAGELFFGEGSRLTVL.

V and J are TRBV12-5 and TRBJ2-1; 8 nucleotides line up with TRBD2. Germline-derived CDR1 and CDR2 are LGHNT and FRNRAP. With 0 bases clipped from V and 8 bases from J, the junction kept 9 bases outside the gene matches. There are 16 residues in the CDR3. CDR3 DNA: TGTGCTAGTGGTTTGGTCGGGGGGGCCTATCCGGATGAGCAGTTCTTC. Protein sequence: CASGLVGGAYPDEQFF.